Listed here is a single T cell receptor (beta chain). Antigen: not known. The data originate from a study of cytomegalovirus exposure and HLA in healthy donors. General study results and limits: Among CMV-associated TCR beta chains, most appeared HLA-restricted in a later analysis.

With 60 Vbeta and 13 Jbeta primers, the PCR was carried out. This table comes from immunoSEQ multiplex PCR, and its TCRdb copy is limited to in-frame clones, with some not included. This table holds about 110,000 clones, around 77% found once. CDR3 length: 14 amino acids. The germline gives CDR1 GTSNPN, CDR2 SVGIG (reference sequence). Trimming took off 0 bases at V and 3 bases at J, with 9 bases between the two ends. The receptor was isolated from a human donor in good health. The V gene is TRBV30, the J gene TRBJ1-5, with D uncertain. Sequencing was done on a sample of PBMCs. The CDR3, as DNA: TGTGCCTGGAGTGTACAGCGGAACAATCAGCCCCAGCATTTT. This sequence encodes CAWSVQRNNQPQHF.